Listed below are T cell receptor beta chains from one sample, sequenced in a study of cytomegalovirus exposure and HLA in healthy donors. Sequencing was performed with immunoSEQ multiplex PCR; in TCRdb, only in-frame clones are kept and a portion is missing. The table shows 200,000 to 250,000 clones, with roughly four fifths occurring only once. Specimen: PBMCs. Receptor source: a woman aged 35 to 49 in good health and CMV-seronegative. The CDR3 runs from the conserved cysteine through the conserved F or W. The order of the fields is V gene, D gene, clone size, J gene, CDR3 DNA, CDR3 protein. The D gene is left open where the match is weak. Clone size is not always given. Where it is, it says once, few, many or a class for expanded clones.

>TRBV5-1|TRBD1|-|TRBJ2-2
TGCGCCAGCAGCGAGGGGGCTTCGAACACCGGGGAGCTGTTTTTT
CASSEGASNTGELFF
>TRBV7-3|TRBD2|-|TRBJ2-5
TGTGCCAGCAGCTTAATTAGCGGGGGGAGGGAGACCCAGTACTTC
CASSLISGGRETQYF
>TRBV5-1|TRBD2|-|TRBJ2-1
TGCGCCAGCAGACTAGCGCCGCTGTACAATGAGCAGTTCTTC
CASRLAPLYNEQFF
>TRBV11-2|-|-|TRBJ2-7
TGTGCCAGCAGCCCTGGCCTACAGTGGGGGGAGAGCTACGAGCAGTACTTC
CASSPGLQWGESYEQYF
>TRBV6-1|-|few|TRBJ1-1
TGTGCCAGCAGTGAGCGGGGGACTGCGGGGACTGAAGCTTTCTTT
CASSERGTAGTEAFF
>TRBV11-2|TRBD1|-|TRBJ2-2
TGTGCCAGCAGTCGACAGGGGAACACCGGGGAGCTGTTTTTT
CASSRQGNTGELFF
>TRBV28|TRBD1|-|TRBJ1-5
TGTGCCAGCAGTCTCGGGACAGGCGACGGGCCCCAGCATTTT
CASSLGTGDGPQHF
>TRBV18|TRBD1|once|TRBJ1-2
TGTGCCAGCTCACCAGCAGGGGGATACGGCTACACCTTC
CASSPAGGYGYTF
>TRBV28|-|-|TRBJ2-7
TGTGCCAGCAGTGTCAGGGGTCTCTACTACGAGCAGTACTTC
CASSVRGLYYEQYF
>TRBV2|TRBD2|once|TRBJ2-1
TGTGCCAGCAGACCGGGACTAGCGGGGGGGCTTTTCGGTGAGCAGTTCTTC
CASRPGLAGGLFGEQFF
>TRBV9|TRBD2|-|TRBJ2-5
TGTGCCAGCGACCGAGGGGGACTAGCGGGGAGAACCGGAGAGACCCAGTACTTC
CASDRGGLAGRTGETQYF
>TRBV6-1|TRBD2|-|TRBJ2-5
TGTGCCAGCAGTGAGTTGGGGGGGGTCGGGGAGACCCAGTACTTC
CASSELGGVGETQYF
>TRBV6-1|TRBD2|-|TRBJ2-1
TGTGCCAGCAGTGGAGGGACTAGCGGTTACAATGAGCAGTTCTTC
CASSGGTSGYNEQFF
>TRBV4-3|-|once|TRBJ1-1
TGCGCCAGCAGCCATACCGGACAGCAAAACACTGAAGCTTTCTTT
CASSHTGQQNTEAFF
>TRBV7-9|TRBD1|-|TRBJ1-6
TGTGCCAGCAGCCGGACAGGGTGGGGAGACGATTCACCCCTCCACTTT
CASSRTGWGDDSPLHF
>TRBV30|-|-|TRBJ1-1
TGTGCCTGGAGAGGGGGCACTGAAGCTTTCTTT
CAWRGGTEAFF
>TRBV28|-|-|TRBJ1-5
TGTGCCAGCACAGGGGATAATCAGCCCCAGCATTTT
CASTGDNQPQHF
>TRBV7-3|-|-|TRBJ1-2
TGTGCCAGCAGTTTAGGTGGGGGGAACTATGGCTACACCTTC
CASSLGGGNYGYTF
>TRBV20-1|-|-|TRBJ2-7
TGCAGTGCTAGACCCGGGGGCGAGCAGTACTTC
CSARPGGEQYF
>TRBV9|-|-|TRBJ1-1
TGTGCCAGCAGCCCAGGTACTAGCAGCGGTGAAGCTTTCTTT
CASSPGTSSGEAFF
>TRBV6-6|-|-|TRBJ1-2
TGTGCCAGCAGTTCCGGGAATGGCTACACCTTC
CASSSGNGYTF
>TRBV5-1|-|-|TRBJ2-5
TGCGCCAGCAGCTTCCTGCCGGGGGAGACCCAGTACTTC
CASSFLPGETQYF
>TRBV10-3|-|-|TRBJ2-6
TGTGCCATCAGTGAGCCGTTCCCAGGGGCGGATGGGGCCAACGTCCTGACTTTC
CAISEPFPGADGANVLTF
>TRBV9|-|-|TRBJ1-3
TGTGCCAGCAGCGTTGAGAGCTCTGGAAACACCATATATTTT
CASSVESSGNTIYF
>TRBV10-3|-|once|TRBJ1-2
TGTGCCATCAGTGAGTCCAGGACAGTGGACTATGGCTACACCTTC
CAISESRTVDYGYTF
>TRBV30|TRBD1|-|TRBJ1-1
TGTGCCTGGTCCGGGACAGGGATCGGCACTGAAGCTTTCTTT
CAWSGTGIGTEAFF
>TRBV2|-|-|TRBJ1-6
TGTGCCAGCAGTGAAGCACTAAGACTCCAAAATTCACCCCTCCACTTT
CASSEALRLQNSPLHF
>TRBV4-3|-|few|TRBJ1-4
TGCGCCAGCAGCCCACAGGGTCGCGAAAAACTGTTTTTT
CASSPQGREKLFF
>TRBV7-7|TRBD2|-|TRBJ2-2
TGTGCTAGCAGCTTACGTACGGGAGGGACCGGGGAGCTGTTTTTT
CASSLRTGGTGELFF
>TRBV7-2|-|-|TRBJ1-2
TGTGCCAGCAGCTATAGGGGCCGCTATGGCTACACCTTC
CASSYRGRYGYTF
>TRBV5-4|-|-|TRBJ2-7
TGTGCCAGCAGCGTGGTGCACAACTCCTACGAGCAGTACTTC
CASSVVHNSYEQYF
>TRBV5-1|-|-|TRBJ1-4
TGCGCCAGCAGCTTACAGCCTTCTAATGAAAAACTGTTTTTT
CASSLQPSNEKLFF
>TRBV7-2|TRBD1|-|TRBJ1-1
TGTGCCAGCAGTTCCGACAGGGTGAACACTGAAGCTTTCTTT
CASSSDRVNTEAFF
>TRBV5-1|TRBD2|-|TRBJ2-5
TGCGCCAGCAGCTTGGGGAGGACGGGGGGGGCGGAGACCCAGTACTTC
CASSLGRTGGAETQYF
>TRBV7-2|-|-|TRBJ2-2
TGTGCCAGCAGCTTAGACGTGGGGGCCGGCACCGGGGAGCTGTTTTTT
CASSLDVGAGTGELFF
>TRBV19|TRBD2|-|TRBJ2-1
TGTGCCAGTAGTATAGGGCGGACTAGCGGCTTGAATGAGCAGTTCTTC
CASSIGRTSGLNEQFF
>TRBV4-2|-|few|TRBJ1-4
TGTGCCAGCAGCACACCAGGAGGGGATGAAAAACTGTTTTTT
CASSTPGGDEKLFF
>TRBV28|TRBD1|-|TRBJ1-2
TGTGCCACTGGGACAGGGGTGGGCTACACCTTC
CATGTGVGYTF
>TRBV7-2|-|few|TRBJ2-7
TGTGCCAGCAGCTTAGTGGGGGCTAGTCGCGAGCAGTACTTC
CASSLVGASREQYF
>TRBV7-3|TRBD2|few|TRBJ2-5
TGTGCCAGCAGCTCCCCCCTAGCGGGGGACGAGACCCAGTACTTC
CASSSPLAGDETQYF
>TRBV6-5|-|-|TRBJ2-7
TGTGCCAGCAGTTATACAGGAAGCTCCTACGAGCAGTACTTC
CASSYTGSSYEQYF
>TRBV5-4|-|-|TRBJ2-1
TGTGCCAGCAGCTTTAGAGGGGGGGAAGGGCAGTTCTTC
CASSFRGGEGQFF
>TRBV4-2|TRBD1|-|TRBJ2-7
TGTGCCAGCAGCCGCGGACAGGGTCTATCCTACGAGCAGTACTTC
CASSRGQGLSYEQYF
>TRBV4-2|TRBD2|-|TRBJ2-3
TGTGCCAGCAGCCAAGTTGAGGGTAGCGGGGGCTCAGATACGCAGTATTTT
CASSQVEGSGGSDTQYF
>TRBV2|TRBD2|-|TRBJ2-2
TGTGCCAGCAGTGGACTAGCGGGTGGCGGGGAGCTGTTTTTT
CASSGLAGGGELFF
>TRBV19|-|few|TRBJ2-2
TGTGCCAGCCAACGGACGACTAGATCCGGGGAGCTGTTTTTT
CASQRTTRSGELFF
>TRBV4-3|TRBD1|-|TRBJ1-3
TGCGCCAGCAGCCAAGACGTCCGGACAGGGGTTGGAAACACCATATATTTT
CASSQDVRTGVGNTIYF
>TRBV5-1|-|once|TRBJ2-1
TGCGCCAGCAGCGCCCTTTTACAGGGAGAACGCGAGCAGTTCTTC
CASSALLQGEREQFF